This T cell receptor (beta chain) is drawn from a study of human T cells and chemical hapten exposure. Study-level findings and limits: Alopecia in all donors means immunity may differ from healthy individuals.

As to time point: patch test 3, about 24 weeks after DPC sensitization. Documented treatment: therapeutic diphenylcyclopropenone sensitization with weekly scalp DPC. Patients had alopecia, were aged 18 to 70, and were not pregnant. From the RACE reads, TCRdb called clonotypes with MiXCR, one entry per CDR3 protein. The sample shows tens of thousands of distinct CDR3 sequences, around 11% of them seen only once. With regard to this clonotype: The target antigen is unknown.

V shed 7 bases and J shed 4 bases, with 13 bases lying between them. This CDR3 region has 13 residues. The V gene's germline CDR1 is LGHDT and CDR2 YNNKEL (reference sequence). The sample here was whole blood, taken in connection with sensitization to the hapten diphenylcyclopropenone (DPC). The TCR was taken from a man aged 30 to 45 with alopecia areata. Some clones in this sample may be carry-over from other donors' samples. This chain connects TRBV3-1 to TRBJ1-1; D unresolved. CDR3 amino acids: CASNLGDGTEAFF. As DNA, the CDR3 is TGTGCCAGCAATCTAGGCGACGGCACTGAAGCTTTCTTT.